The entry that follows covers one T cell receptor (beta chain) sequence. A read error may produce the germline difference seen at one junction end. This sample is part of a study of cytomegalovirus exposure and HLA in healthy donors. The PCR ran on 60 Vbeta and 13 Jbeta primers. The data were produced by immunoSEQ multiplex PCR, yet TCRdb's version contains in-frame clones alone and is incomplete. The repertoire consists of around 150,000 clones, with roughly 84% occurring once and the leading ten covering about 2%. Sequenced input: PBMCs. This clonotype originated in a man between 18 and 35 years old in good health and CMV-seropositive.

Written as DNA, the CDR3 is TGTGCTAGCAGCCAGGGGGTGGGGGTAAACTACGAGCAGTACTTC. Protein product: CASSQGVGVNYEQYF. The V call is TRBV7-7, the J call TRBJ2-7; 7 nucleotides line up with TRBD1. The CDR3 has 15 residues. The germline CDR1 and CDR2 sequences are SSHAT and FNYEAQ (reference sequence).